The entry that follows covers one T cell receptor (beta chain) sequence. This CDR3 spans 15 amino acids. The V segment lost 6 bases and the J segment 2 bases; nucleotides outside the gene matches: 5. CDR1 is SEHNR and CDR2 is FQNEAQ in the germline V gene (reference sequence). The data originate from a study of blood T cell repertoires in COVID-19. At the level of the study: Acute and convalescent COVID-19 samples came from the United States, Italy and Spain. T cells, B-cell-depleted T cells, or PBMCs provided the cDNA or gDNA that served as material.

In the original analysis: Researchers report that nucleated cell counts were estimated from reference gene primer amplification. Assay used: immunoSEQ multiplex PCR; TCRdb lists only in-frame clones, some missing. Clone size and the V and J calls come from that table; the DNA yielded D and trimming. Of 70,000 or so clones in the sample, 86% were seen once. Specimen: peripheral blood. The chain is built from TRBV7-9 and TRBJ1-5; 9 bases agree with TRBD1. This sequence was found in a man in his fifties with acute or convalescent COVID-19. The CDR3 nucleotides are TGTGCCAGCAGTCGGACAGGGGATGGCAATCAGCCCCAGCATTTT. It yields the protein CASSRTGDGNQPQHF.